This T cell receptor (beta chain) was found in a study of beta chain features in type 1 diabetes. This clone occurred a few times. Expressed TCRB transcripts were sequenced because the entire RNA isolate underwent reverse transcription. Produced via immunoSEQ multiplex PCR; TCRdb's table is partial and in-frame only. The sample lists approximately 170,000 clones, 7.5% to 10% seen once, with over 2% in the top ten. The V end was cut by 6 bases, the J end by 6 bases, with 11 bases between. Germline values: CDR1 GTSNPN, CDR2 SVGIG (reference sequence). CDR3 length: 11 residues. The rearrangement links TRBV30 to TRBJ1-2; no reliable D call. The source material was central memory CD4+ T cells from blood. The sequence came from a woman aged 18-29 years in good health. The CDR3 nucleotides are TGTGCCTGTGTCCAGAGGAATGGCTACACCTTC. Amino acids: CACVQRNGYTF.